The 6 T cell receptor beta chains given below trace back to one sample, sequenced in a study of cytomegalovirus exposure and HLA in healthy donors. A multiplex PCR was run with 60 Vbeta primers and 13 Jbeta primers. Clones were read by immunoSEQ multiplex PCR, and TCRdb kept only the in-frame ones, dropping some. The data contain 110,000 to 150,000 clones, roughly 62% of them singletons. The source material was PBMCs. These TCRs come from a man in his fifties or sixties in good health and CMV-seronegative.

V and J are TRBV7-6 and TRBJ2-3; 14 nucleotides line up with TRBD2. From germline, CDR1 is SGHVS and CDR2 FNYEAQ. The ends lost 1 base at V and 3 bases at J; junction bases unmatched: 9. This CDR3 comprises 19 residues. Written as DNA, the CDR3 is TGTGCCAGCAGCTTAGGACTAGCGGGAGGGCGCCCTAAGACAGATACGCAGTATTTT. Protein: CASSLGLAGGRPKTDTQYF.

The table lists this clone with a few counts. The chain couples TRBV30 to TRBJ2-3; D remains ambiguous. The CDR3 covers 11 residues. In germline, CDR1 is GTSNPN, CDR2 SVGIG (reference sequence). Trimming took 8 bases from V and 4 from J, leaving 10 bases between them. The CDR3 region has the DNA TGTGCCGCGGAGTCCCCAGATACGCAGTATTTT. This translates into CAAESPDTQYF.

As DNA, the CDR3 is TGCAGCGTTGATGCTAGCTATGGCTACACCTTC. Translation gives CSVDASYGYTF. The V gene is TRBV29-1, the J gene TRBJ1-2; D gene uncertain. Deletions cut 3 bases from V and 4 bases from J, with 6 bases between. Germline CDR1 SQVTM, CDR2 ANQGSEA. The CDR3 loop spans 11 amino acids. Full variable domain (rest looked up from reference TRBV29-1 and TRBJ1-2): SAVISQKPSRDICQRGTSLTIQCQVDSQVTMMFWYRQQPGQSLTLIATANQGSEATYESGFVIDKFPISRPNLTFSTLTVSNMSPEDSSIYLCSVDASYGYTFGSGTRLTVV.

The rearrangement joins TRBV9 to TRBJ2-7; TRBD2 aligns across 7 bases. The germline V gene has CDR1 SGDLS and CDR2 YYNGEE. The CDR3 contains 12 residues. The ends lost 3 bases at V and 7 bases at J; junction bases unmatched: 4. The CDR3 protein is CASSASGGEQYF. The CDR3 DNA sequence: TGTGCCAGCAGCGCATCCGGGGGGGAGCAGTACTTC.

CDR3: CASSWGQGQPQHF. The CDR3 nucleotides read TGTGCCAGCAGCTGGGGACAGGGTCAGCCCCAGCATTTT. This chain joins TRBV5-8 and TRBJ1-5; 9 positions agree with TRBD1. Trimming removed 3 bases from V and 6 bases from J; junction bases left unmatched: 1. The CDR3 has 13 residues. Germline-derived CDR1 and CDR2 are SGHTS and YDEGEE.

The CDR3 sequence: CASSAASLAGEQFF. The CDR3, as DNA: TGTGCCAGCAGCGCCGCGTCGTTGGCGGGTGAGCAGTTCTTC. The V gene is TRBV7-3, the J gene TRBJ2-1, with D possibly TRBD2 on 5 matching bases. CDR1 is SGHTA and CDR2 is FQGTGA in the germline V gene. Trimming pared 5 bases from V and 9 bases from J, leaving 17 bases between. CDR3 length: 14 amino acids.